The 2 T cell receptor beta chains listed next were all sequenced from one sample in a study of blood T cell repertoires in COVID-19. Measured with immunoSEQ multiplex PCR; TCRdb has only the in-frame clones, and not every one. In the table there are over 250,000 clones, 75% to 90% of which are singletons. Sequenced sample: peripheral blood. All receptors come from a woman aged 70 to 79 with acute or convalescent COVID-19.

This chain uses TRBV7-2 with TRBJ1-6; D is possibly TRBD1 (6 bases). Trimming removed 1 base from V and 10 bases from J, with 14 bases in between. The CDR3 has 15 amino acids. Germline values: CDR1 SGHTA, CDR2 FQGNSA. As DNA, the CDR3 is TGTGCCAGCAGCTTAGATGGGGGGGCGAGGTCACCCCTCCACTTT. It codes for CASSLDGGARSPLHF.

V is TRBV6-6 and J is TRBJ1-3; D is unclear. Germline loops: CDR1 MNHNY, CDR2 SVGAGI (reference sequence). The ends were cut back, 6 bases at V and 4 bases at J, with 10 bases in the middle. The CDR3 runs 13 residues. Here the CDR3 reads CASRVYEGNTIYF. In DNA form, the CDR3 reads TGTGCCAGCAGGGTCTACGAAGGAAACACCATATATTTT.